This T cell receptor (beta chain) was retrieved from a study of T-cell memory formation after mild COVID-19. General study points: Day 15 to 85 contracting clones showed balanced CD4/CD8; day 15 to 37 expanders favored CD4+.

V was shortened by 6 bases and J by 2 bases, with 19 bases between the two germline ends. In germline, CDR1 is SNHLY, CDR2 FYNNEI. The CDR3 spans 16 residues. Each CDR3 protein gets one entry after TCRdb re-called the 5' RACE reads with MiXCR. The repertoire holds approximately 400,000 distinct CDR3 sequences, with 24% as singletons. This clonotype has at least ten counts. The target antigen is unknown. Sequenced input: PBMCs or a T cell subset sorted from them (not recorded which). The chain couples TRBV2 to TRBJ2-5; possible D gene TRBD2, 5 bases. The receptor was isolated from an adult woman who had mild COVID-19 (a few samples of this study predate the infection). Cell type and time point are not known. The CDR3 protein is CASSAARAREQETQYF. The DNA of the CDR3 is TGTGCCAGCAGCGCCGCCCGGGCGAGGGAACAAGAGACCCAGTACTTC.